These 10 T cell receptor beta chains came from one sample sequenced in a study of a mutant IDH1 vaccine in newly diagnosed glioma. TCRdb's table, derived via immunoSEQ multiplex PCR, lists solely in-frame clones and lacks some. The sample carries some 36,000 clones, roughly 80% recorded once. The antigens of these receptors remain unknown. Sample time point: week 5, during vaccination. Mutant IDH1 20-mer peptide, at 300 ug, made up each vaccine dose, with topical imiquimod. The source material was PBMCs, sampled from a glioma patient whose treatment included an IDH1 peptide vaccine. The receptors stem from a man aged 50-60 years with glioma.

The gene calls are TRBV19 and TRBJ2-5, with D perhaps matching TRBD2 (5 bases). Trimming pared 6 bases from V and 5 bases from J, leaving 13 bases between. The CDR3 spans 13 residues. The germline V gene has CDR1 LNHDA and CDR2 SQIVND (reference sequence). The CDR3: CASSPRDSETQYF. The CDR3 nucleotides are TGTGCCAGTAGCCCCCGGGATTCTGAGACCCAGTACTTC.

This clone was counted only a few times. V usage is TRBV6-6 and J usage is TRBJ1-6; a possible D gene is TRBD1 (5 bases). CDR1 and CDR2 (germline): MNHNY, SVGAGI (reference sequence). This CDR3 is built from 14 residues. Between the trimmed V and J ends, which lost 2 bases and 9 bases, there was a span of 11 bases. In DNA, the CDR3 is TGTGCCAGCAGTTACGCTTCAGGGAGTTCACCCCTCCACTTT. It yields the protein CASSYASGSSPLHF.

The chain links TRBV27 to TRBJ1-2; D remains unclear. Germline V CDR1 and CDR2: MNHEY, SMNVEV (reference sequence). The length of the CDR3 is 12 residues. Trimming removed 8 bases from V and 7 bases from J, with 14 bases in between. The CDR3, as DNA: TGTGCCAGCGCCAGCGGGGTGGGTGGCTACACCTTC. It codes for CASASGVGGYTF.

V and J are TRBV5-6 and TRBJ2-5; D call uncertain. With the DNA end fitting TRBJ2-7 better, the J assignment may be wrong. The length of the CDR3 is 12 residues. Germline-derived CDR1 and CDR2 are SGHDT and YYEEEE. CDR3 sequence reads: CASSLVKGEQYF. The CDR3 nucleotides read TGTGCCAGCAGCTTGGTTAAGGGCGAGCAGTACTTC.

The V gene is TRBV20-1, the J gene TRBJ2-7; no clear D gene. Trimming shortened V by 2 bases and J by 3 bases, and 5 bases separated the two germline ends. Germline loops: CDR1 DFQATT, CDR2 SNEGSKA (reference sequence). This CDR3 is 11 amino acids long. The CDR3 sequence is CSARPGYEQYF. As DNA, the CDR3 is TGCAGTGCTAGACCCGGCTACGAGCAGTACTTC.

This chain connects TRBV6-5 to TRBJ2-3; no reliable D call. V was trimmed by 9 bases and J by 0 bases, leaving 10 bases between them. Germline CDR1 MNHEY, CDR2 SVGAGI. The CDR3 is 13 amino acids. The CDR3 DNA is TGTGCCAGTAGGACGGTTAGCACAGATACGCAGTATTTT. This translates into CASRTVSTDTQYF.

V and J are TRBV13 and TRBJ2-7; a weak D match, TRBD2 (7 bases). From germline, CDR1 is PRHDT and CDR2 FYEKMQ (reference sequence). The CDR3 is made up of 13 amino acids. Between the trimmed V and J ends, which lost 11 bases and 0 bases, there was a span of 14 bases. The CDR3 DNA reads TGTGCCGGGGGCGGGAGCACCTCCTACGAGCAGTACTTC. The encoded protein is CAGGGSTSYEQYF.

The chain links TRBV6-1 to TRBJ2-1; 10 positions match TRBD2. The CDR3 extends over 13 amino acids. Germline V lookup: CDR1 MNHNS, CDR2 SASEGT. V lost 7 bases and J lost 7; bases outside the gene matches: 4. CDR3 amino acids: CASTAGGLNEQFF. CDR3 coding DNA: TGTGCCAGCACAGCGGGAGGGTTAAATGAGCAGTTCTTC.

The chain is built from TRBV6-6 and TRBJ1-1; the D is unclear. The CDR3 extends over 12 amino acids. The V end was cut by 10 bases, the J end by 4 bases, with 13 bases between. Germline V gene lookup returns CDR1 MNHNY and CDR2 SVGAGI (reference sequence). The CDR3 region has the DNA TGTGCCACCTCCCGAGACCGCACTGAAGCTTTCTTT. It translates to CATSRDRTEAFF.

The DNA for the CDR3 is TGTGCCAGCAGAACTCAAGTCCCCTATAATTCACCCCTCCACTTT. Protein product: CASRTQVPYNSPLHF. The V call is TRBV11-2, the J call TRBJ1-6; D remains unclear. The V gene's germline CDR1 is SGHAT and CDR2 FQNNGV. The CDR3 contains 15 residues. Trimming cost V 6 bases and J 2 bases, with 11 bases left between them.